This T cell receptor beta chain is drawn from a study of T cells in Graves' hyperthyroidism and ophthalmopathy. Background on the study: Peripheral blood samples were taken at initial diagnosis, prior to any treatment.

Deletions cut 1 base from V and 7 bases from J, with 11 bases between. This CDR3 region has 14 residues. Germline V gene lookup returns CDR1 LGHDT and CDR2 YNNKEL (reference sequence). Diagnostic decisions used clinical symptoms, serum thyroxine and TRAb, thyroid ultrasound and orbital computed tomography. Only a few counts were recorded for this clonotype. The antigen remains unidentified. TCR beta CDR3 sequences were amplified from RNA transcripts. Researchers ran a first-round RT-PCR on the TCR CDR3 using the HTBI primer set. TCRdb fed the multiplex PCR reads into MiXCR, producing one record per CDR3 protein. The table lists around 560,000 distinct CDR3 sequences, roughly a sixth of them singletons. The study's findings and limits: Blood held most thyroid clonotypes expanded above 0.001 frequency. A 13 V-J model separated ophthalmopathy from stable hyperthyroidism.

The sequence was obtained from a woman aged 18-30 years with Graves' hyperthyroidism. The chain uses TRBV3-1 and TRBJ2-1; D is undetermined. The sequenced material came from blood. CDR3 protein: CASSQVASGNEQFF. The CDR3, as DNA: TGTGCCAGCAGCCAAGTTGCGTCCGGGAATGAGCAGTTCTTC.